Given below is one T cell receptor beta chain in context. Generated by immunoSEQ multiplex PCR, the TCRdb table keeps only in-frame clones and is missing some. This sample has approximately 660,000 clones, with roughly 88% found just once. These data originate in a study of shared T cell receptors in the human thymus. Germline CDR1 is MNHNS and CDR2 is SASEGT. The CDR3 has 17 amino acids. V was pared by 2 bases and J by 2 bases, with 12 bases of the junction left unmatched. The data were also submitted as part of a second study, on human thymus T cells. That work adds: Among thymic and blood repertoires, usage of V and J genes appeared biased. Unrelated individuals were reported by related research to share highly overlapping thymic repertoires.

The TCR originated in a boy less than two years old with a congenital heart defect. The sample consisted of thymocytes. V is TRBV6-1 and J is TRBJ2-7; 7 bases line up with TRBD2. DNA of the CDR3: TGTGCCAGCAGTGAATTGGGTGGGGGACTAACCCCCTACGAGCAGTACTTC. Its protein product is CASSELGGGLTPYEQYF.